These T cell receptor beta chains were read from a single sample in a study of beta chain features in type 1 diabetes. The table came from immunoSEQ multiplex PCR; TCRdb's copy has only in-frame clones and leaves some out. The sample has over 150,000 clones, less than 10% seen once; the top ten hold around 0.5%. The sample consisted of central memory CD4+ T cells from blood. These receptors all stem from a man aged 18 to 30 with type 1 diabetes. The CDR3 runs from the conserved cysteine through the conserved F or W. A D gene is named only where the DNA matches it firmly. Some rows mark clone size as missing; the rest say once, few, many or name a class of expanded clone.

v_call,cdr3_length,clone_size,d_call,j_call,cdr3_aa,cdr3_nt
TRBV28,13,.,TRBD1,TRBJ1-2,CASSPDRGRGYTF,TGTGCCAGCAGTCCGGACAGGGGGAGAGGCTACACCTTC
TRBV27,16,.,TRBD2,TRBJ2-1,CASSLRGRGSYNEQFF,TGTGCCAGCAGTTTACGCGGGAGAGGGTCCTACAATGAGCAGTTCTTC
TRBV9,14,many,.,TRBJ2-5,CASSATLGQGTQYF,TGTGCCAGCAGCGCCACGCTTGGGCAGGGGACCCAGTACTTC
TRBV2,13,.,.,TRBJ1-1,CASRTDRNTEAFF,TGTGCCAGCAGGACGGACAGGAACACTGAAGCTTTCTTT
TRBV9,14,.,.,TRBJ2-5,CASSVAIGVETQYF,TGTGCCAGCAGCGTAGCAATAGGGGTTGAGACCCAGTACTTC
TRBV19,15,.,TRBD2,TRBJ2-1,CASSVAGDYNNEQFF,TGTGCCAGTAGCGTAGCGGGGGATTATAACAATGAGCAGTTCTTC
TRBV29-1,15,many,.,TRBJ1-6,CSVARSRDLTAWRHF,TGCAGCGTTGCCAGGTCCAGAGACCTGACAGCTTGGCGACACTTT
TRBV9,15,.,TRBD1,TRBJ2-1,CASSVPGTGRDEQFF,TGTGCCAGCAGCGTCCCCGGGACAGGGAGGGATGAGCAGTTCTTC
TRBV5-1,14,.,.,TRBJ1-1,CASSLAGADTEAFF,TGCGCCAGCAGCTTGGCGGGTGCGGACACTGAAGCTTTCTTT
TRBV6-1,18,few,.,TRBJ2-2,CASSDKPLSSANTGELFF,TGTGCCAGCAGTGACAAGCCTCTCTCTAGCGCCAACACCGGGGAGCTGTTTTTT
TRBV19,14,few,.,TRBJ2-1,CATQATNRGNEQFF,TGTGCCACCCAGGCGACAAATCGGGGCAATGAGCAGTTCTTC
TRBV2,14,.,.,TRBJ1-5,CASAPRGRDQPQHF,TGTGCCAGCGCACCGCGGGGAAGGGACCAGCCCCAGCATTTT
TRBV5-1,15,few,.,TRBJ2-6,CASSGGASGANVLTF,TGCGCCAGCAGCGGAGGGGCCTCTGGGGCCAACGTCCTGACTTTC
TRBV11-2,17,few,TRBD2,TRBJ2-3,CASSPGLAGATTDTQYF,TGTGCCAGCAGCCCGGGACTAGCGGGAGCTACCACAGATACGCAGTATTTT
TRBV28,11,.,.,TRBJ2-5,CASTGEETQYF,TGTGCCAGCACTGGAGAAGAGACCCAGTACTTC
TRBV30,12,.,.,TRBJ1-2,CAWSRAGFGYTF,TGTGCCTGGAGTCGGGCGGGGTTTGGCTACACCTTC
TRBV5-1,13,few,TRBD1,TRBJ1-5,CASSTTGDQPQHF,TGCGCCAGCAGCACCACAGGGGACCAGCCCCAGCATTTT
TRBV18,15,.,.,TRBJ2-6,CASSPVPSGANVLTF,TGTGCCAGCTCCCCGGTTCCCTCTGGGGCCAACGTCCTGACTTTC
TRBV7-2,13,few,TRBD1,TRBJ2-1,CASSGGQGNEQFF,TGTGCCAGCAGCGGAGGACAGGGCAATGAGCAGTTCTTC
TRBV5-1,14,few,.,TRBJ1-3,CASSQDTSGNTIYF,TGCGCCAGCAGCCAGGACACCTCTGGAAACACCATATATTTT
TRBV7-9,15,few,.,TRBJ2-3,CASSFLTGSTDTQYF,TGTGCCAGCAGCTTTCTAACAGGGAGCACAGATACGCAGTATTTT
TRBV18,14,.,TRBD2,TRBJ2-5,CASTSGTSGETQYF,TGTGCCAGCACCTCCGGGACTAGTGGAGAGACCCAGTACTTC
TRBV18,15,few,.,TRBJ1-5,CASSPPGGSGQPQHF,TGTGCCAGCTCACCACCGGGGGGGTCGGGGCAGCCCCAGCATTTT
TRBV28,12,.,.,TRBJ1-2,CASFGVNYGYTF,TGTGCCAGCTTTGGAGTAAACTATGGCTACACCTTC
TRBV27,15,.,.,TRBJ1-2,CASSLSNGPWEGYTF,TGTGCCAGCAGTTTATCGAACGGCCCTTGGGAGGGCTACACCTTC
TRBV21-1,17,few,.,TRBJ2-4,CASSKEGDGLAKNIQYF,TGTGCCAGCAGCAAAGAGGGGGACGGTTTAGCCAAAAACATTCAGTACTTC
TRBV29-1,13,.,.,TRBJ1-4,CSVGINANEKLFF,TGCAGCGTCGGGATCAACGCTAATGAAAAACTGTTTTTT
TRBV5-6,15,few,.,TRBJ2-5,CASSPTGRGQETQYF,TGTGCCAGCAGCCCGACAGGACGGGGCCAAGAGACCCAGTACTTC
TRBV25-1,14,.,.,TRBJ1-2,CASSESGNVYGYTF,TGTGCCAGCAGTGAGTCGGGTAATGTCTATGGCTACACCTTC
TRBV30,13,many,.,TRBJ1-2,CAWRRGHNYGYTF,TGTGCCTGGAGAAGGGGACATAACTATGGCTACACCTTC
TRBV30,14,.,TRBD1,TRBJ1-6,CAWSVGRGLSPLHF,TGTGCCTGGAGTGTAGGCAGGGGGCTTTCACCCCTCCACTTT
TRBV14,16,.,TRBD2,TRBJ2-1,CASSRGLAVSYNEQFF,TGTGCCAGCAGCCGCGGACTAGCGGTATCCTACAATGAGCAGTTCTTC
TRBV7-2,15,few,TRBD2,TRBJ2-3,CASSRYKGGRDTQYF,TGTGCCAGCAGCCGTTATAAGGGCGGGAGAGATACGCAGTATTTT
TRBV7-2,15,few,.,TRBJ1-6,CASREGGEYNSPLHF,TGTGCCAGCAGGGAGGGGGGGGAATATAATTCACCCCTCCACTTT
TRBV28,16,few,.,TRBJ1-1,CASSLPPRTVNTEAFF,TGTGCCAGCAGTTTACCCCCCAGGACAGTGAACACTGAAGCTTTCTTT
TRBV28,14,few,.,TRBJ1-5,CASSLSQDYQPQHF,TGTGCCAGCAGTTTATCACAAGATTATCAGCCCCAGCATTTT
TRBV7-2,16,many,TRBD1,TRBJ2-7,CASSFPDGTGAYEQYF,TGTGCCAGCAGCTTCCCCGATGGGACAGGAGCCTACGAGCAGTACTTC
TRBV4-2,15,many,.,TRBJ2-3,CASSQVGLAIDTQYF,TGTGCCAGCAGCCAAGTTGGGCTAGCAATAGATACGCAGTATTTT
TRBV29-1,13,few,.,TRBJ2-7,CSVEDRVTHEQYF,TGCAGCGTTGAAGACAGGGTGACCCACGAGCAGTACTTC
TRBV28,13,.,.,TRBJ2-5,CASSPPGRETQYF,TGTGCCAGCAGCCCACCGGGTAGGGAGACCCAGTACTTC
TRBV28,13,.,TRBD1,TRBJ1-2,CASKQGADYGYTF,TGTGCCAGCAAACAGGGGGCGGACTATGGCTACACCTTC
TRBV30,15,.,TRBD2,TRBJ2-1,CAWSVLGSGDNEQFF,TGTGCCTGGAGTGTACTTGGTAGCGGGGACAATGAGCAGTTCTTC
TRBV5-4,16,few,TRBD2,TRBJ2-1,CASSDSSGGPYNEQFF,TGTGCCAGCAGCGACTCTAGCGGGGGGCCATACAATGAGCAGTTCTTC
TRBV6-5,14,.,TRBD1,TRBJ2-7,CASRRQGGAYEQYF,TGTGCCAGCAGGAGACAGGGGGGGGCCTACGAGCAGTACTTC
TRBV5-1,15,few,TRBD2,TRBJ2-7,CASSFLAGDSHEQYF,TGCGCCAGCAGCTTTTTAGCGGGAGATTCCCACGAGCAGTACTTC
TRBV29-1,14,.,TRBD1,TRBJ2-5,CSVVGTGGRGTQYF,TGCAGCGTTGTTGGGACAGGGGGACGGGGGACCCAGTACTTC
TRBV5-1,13,.,TRBD1,TRBJ1-1,CASSSGQGFKAFF,TGCGCCAGCAGCTCGGGACAGGGTTTTAAAGCTTTCTTT
TRBV18,15,few,.,TRBJ2-7,CASSPWSGVDYEQYF,TGTGCCAGCTCACCATGGAGCGGAGTGGATTACGAGCAGTACTTC
TRBV14,13,few,.,TRBJ2-7,CARGRDNSYEQYF,TGTGCCAGGGGAAGGGACAACTCCTACGAGCAGTACTTC
TRBV11-2,13,.,.,TRBJ2-2,CASSLRSTGELFF,TGTGCCAGCAGCTTACGTAGCACCGGGGAGCTGTTTTTT
TRBV9,16,few,.,TRBJ2-1,CASSLETGLWGNEQFF,TGTGCCAGCAGCCTTGAGACGGGACTGTGGGGCAATGAGCAGTTCTTC
TRBV5-4,15,few,TRBD2,TRBJ2-7,CASSLRGVLTYEQYF,TGTGCCAGCAGCCTTCGGGGGGTGCTTACCTACGAGCAGTACTTC
TRBV7-9,15,.,.,TRBJ2-1,CASSSRTVLTYEQFF,TGTGCCAGCAGCTCTCGGACAGTATTAACCTATGAGCAGTTCTTC
TRBV29-1,12,few,.,TRBJ1-1,CSVGRGDTEAFF,TGCAGCGTTGGTAGAGGAGACACTGAAGCTTTCTTT
TRBV7-9,12,few,.,TRBJ1-6,CASGAAESPLHF,TGTGCCAGCGGGGCGGCGGAATCACCCCTCCACTTT